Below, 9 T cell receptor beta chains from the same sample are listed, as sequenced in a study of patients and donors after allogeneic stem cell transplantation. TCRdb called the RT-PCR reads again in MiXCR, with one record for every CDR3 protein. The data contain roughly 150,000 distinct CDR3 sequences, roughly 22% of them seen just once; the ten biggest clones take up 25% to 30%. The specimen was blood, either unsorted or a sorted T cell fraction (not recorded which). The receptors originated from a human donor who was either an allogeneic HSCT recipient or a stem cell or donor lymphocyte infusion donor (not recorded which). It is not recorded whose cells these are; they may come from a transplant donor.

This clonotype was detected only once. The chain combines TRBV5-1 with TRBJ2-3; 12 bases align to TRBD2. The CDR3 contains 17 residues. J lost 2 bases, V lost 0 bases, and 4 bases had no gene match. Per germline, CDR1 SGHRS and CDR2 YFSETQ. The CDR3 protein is CASSLDLAGGVTDTQYF. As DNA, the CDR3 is TGCGCCAGCAGCTTGGACCTAGCGGGAGGGGTCACAGATACGCAGTATTTT.

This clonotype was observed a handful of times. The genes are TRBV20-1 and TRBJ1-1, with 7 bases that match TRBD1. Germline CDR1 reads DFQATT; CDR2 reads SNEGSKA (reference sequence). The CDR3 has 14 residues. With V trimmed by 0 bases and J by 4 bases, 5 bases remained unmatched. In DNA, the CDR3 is TGCAGTGCTAGAGATGGACGACAGGGCACTGAAGCTTTCTTT. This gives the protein CSARDGRQGTEAFF.

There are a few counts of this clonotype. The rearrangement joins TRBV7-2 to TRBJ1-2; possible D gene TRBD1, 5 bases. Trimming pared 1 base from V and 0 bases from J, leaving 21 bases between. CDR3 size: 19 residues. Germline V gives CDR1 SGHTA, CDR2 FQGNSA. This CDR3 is CASSLVTSAGFASNYGYTF. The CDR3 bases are TGTGCCAGCAGCTTAGTCACCTCTGCAGGGTTTGCCTCTAACTATGGCTACACCTTC.

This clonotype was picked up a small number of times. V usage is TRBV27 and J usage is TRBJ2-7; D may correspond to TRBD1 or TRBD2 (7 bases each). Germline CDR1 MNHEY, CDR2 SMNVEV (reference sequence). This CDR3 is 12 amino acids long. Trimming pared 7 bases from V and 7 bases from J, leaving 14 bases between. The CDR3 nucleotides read TGTGCCAGCAATACAGGGGAGGGAGAGCAGTACTTC. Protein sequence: CASNTGEGEQYF.

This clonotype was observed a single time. The CDR3 DNA is TGTGCCAGCAGTTTTGGGGCAGGGTTATCCGATGGCTACACCTTC. Its translation is CASSFGAGLSDGYTF. V and J are TRBV12-3 or TRBV12-4 and TRBJ1-2; perhaps TRBD1 as D (5 bases). Trimming stripped 3 bases from V and 6 bases from J, with 17 bases between. This CDR3 region has 15 residues.

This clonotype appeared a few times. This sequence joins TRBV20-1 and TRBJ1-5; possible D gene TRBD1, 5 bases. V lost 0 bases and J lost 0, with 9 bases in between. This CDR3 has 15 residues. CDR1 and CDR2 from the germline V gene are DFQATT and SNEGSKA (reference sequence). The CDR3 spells CSARDNQGSNQPQHF. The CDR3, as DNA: TGCAGTGCTAGAGATAATCAGGGTAGCAATCAGCCCCAGCATTTT.

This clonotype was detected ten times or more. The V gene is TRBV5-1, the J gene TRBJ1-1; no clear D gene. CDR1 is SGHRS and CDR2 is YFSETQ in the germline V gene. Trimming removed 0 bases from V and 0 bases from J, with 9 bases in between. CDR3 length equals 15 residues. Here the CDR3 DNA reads TGCGCCAGCAGCTTGGGACATTCGGTGAACACTGAAGCTTTCTTT. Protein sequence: CASSLGHSVNTEAFF.

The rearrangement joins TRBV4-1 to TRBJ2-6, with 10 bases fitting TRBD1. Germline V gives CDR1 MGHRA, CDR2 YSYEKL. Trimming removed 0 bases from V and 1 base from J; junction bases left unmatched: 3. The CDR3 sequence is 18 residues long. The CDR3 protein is CASSQEGTGESGANVLTF. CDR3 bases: TGCGCCAGCAGCCAAGAAGGGACAGGGGAATCTGGGGCCAACGTCCTGACTTTC.

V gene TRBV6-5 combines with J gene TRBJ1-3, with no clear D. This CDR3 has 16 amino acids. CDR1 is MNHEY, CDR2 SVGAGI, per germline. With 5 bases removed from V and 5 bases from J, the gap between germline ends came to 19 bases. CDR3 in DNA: TGTGCCAGCAGTGAACACAGTAACTCCATCCGAAACACCATATATTTT. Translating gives CASSEHSNSIRNTIYF.